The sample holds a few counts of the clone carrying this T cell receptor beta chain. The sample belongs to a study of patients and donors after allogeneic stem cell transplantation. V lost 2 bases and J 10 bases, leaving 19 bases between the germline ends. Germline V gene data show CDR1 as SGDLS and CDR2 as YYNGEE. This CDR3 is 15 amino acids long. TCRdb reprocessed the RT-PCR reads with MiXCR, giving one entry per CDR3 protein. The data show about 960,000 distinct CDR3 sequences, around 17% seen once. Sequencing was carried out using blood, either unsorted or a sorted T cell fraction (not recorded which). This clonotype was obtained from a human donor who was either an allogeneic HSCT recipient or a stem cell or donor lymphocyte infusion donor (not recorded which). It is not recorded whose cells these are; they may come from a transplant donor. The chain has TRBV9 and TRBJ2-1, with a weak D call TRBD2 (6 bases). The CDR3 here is CASSVYLGRGGEQFF. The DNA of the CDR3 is TGTGCCAGCAGCGTGTACTTGGGGCGGGGAGGCGAGCAGTTCTTC.